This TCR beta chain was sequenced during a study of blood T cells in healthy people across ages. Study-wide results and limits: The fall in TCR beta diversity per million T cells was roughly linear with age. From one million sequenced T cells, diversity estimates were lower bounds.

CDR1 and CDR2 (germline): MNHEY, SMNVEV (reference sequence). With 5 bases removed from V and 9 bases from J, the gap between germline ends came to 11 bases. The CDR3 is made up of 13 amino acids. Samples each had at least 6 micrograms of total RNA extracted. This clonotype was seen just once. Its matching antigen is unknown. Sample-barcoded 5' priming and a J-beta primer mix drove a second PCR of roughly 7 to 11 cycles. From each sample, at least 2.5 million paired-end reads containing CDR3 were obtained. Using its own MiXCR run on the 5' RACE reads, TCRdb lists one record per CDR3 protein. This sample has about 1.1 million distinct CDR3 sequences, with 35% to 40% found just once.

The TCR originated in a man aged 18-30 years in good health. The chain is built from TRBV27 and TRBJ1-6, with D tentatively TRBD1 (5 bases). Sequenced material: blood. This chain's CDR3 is CASSALRVSPLHF. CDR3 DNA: TGTGCCAGCAGTGCGCTCAGGGTTTCACCCCTCCACTTT.